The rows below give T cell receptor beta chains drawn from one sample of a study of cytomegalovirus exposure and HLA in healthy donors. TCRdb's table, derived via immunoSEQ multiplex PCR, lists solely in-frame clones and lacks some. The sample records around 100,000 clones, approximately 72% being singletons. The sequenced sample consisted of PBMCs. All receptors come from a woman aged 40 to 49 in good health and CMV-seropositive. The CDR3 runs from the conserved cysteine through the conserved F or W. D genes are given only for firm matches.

CDR3aa: CASSHFRDTGELFF
CDR3nt: TGTGCCAGCAGCCATTTCCGCGACACCGGGGAGCTGTTTTTT
d_gene: .
v_gene: TRBV7-6
j_gene: TRBJ2-2

CDR3aa: CASSFGLAGEQYF
CDR3nt: TGTGCCAGCAGCTTCGGACTAGCGGGCGAGCAGTACTTC
d_gene: TRBD2
v_gene: TRBV5-4
j_gene: TRBJ2-7

CDR3aa: CASSLRRDNEQFF
CDR3nt: TGCGCCAGCAGCCTCCGCCGCGATAATGAGCAGTTCTTC
d_gene: .
v_gene: TRBV5-1
j_gene: TRBJ2-1

CDR3aa: CASSMGGYSGNTIYF
CDR3nt: TGTGCCAGTAGTATGGGAGGATACTCTGGAAACACCATATATTTT
d_gene: .
v_gene: TRBV19
j_gene: TRBJ1-3

CDR3aa: CASEPGGEGYGYTF
CDR3nt: TGTGCCAGCGAACCGGGGGGAGAGGGCTATGGCTACACCTTC
d_gene: .
v_gene: TRBV6-1
j_gene: TRBJ1-2

CDR3aa: CASSLKWLAGGQDTQYF
CDR3nt: TGTGCCAGCAGCTTAAAGTGGTTAGCGGGAGGTCAAGATACGCAGTATTTT
d_gene: TRBD2
v_gene: TRBV11-3
j_gene: TRBJ2-3

CDR3aa: CASSPAGQDYEQYF
CDR3nt: TGTGCCAGCAGCCCAGCGGGGCAGGACTACGAGCAGTACTTC
d_gene: TRBD2
v_gene: TRBV11-2
j_gene: TRBJ2-7

CDR3aa: CASSQQDYGYTF
CDR3nt: TGTGCCAGCTCACAACAGGACTATGGCTACACCTTC
d_gene: .
v_gene: TRBV18
j_gene: TRBJ1-2

CDR3aa: CASSKGQGVNEQFF
CDR3nt: TGCGCCAGCAGCAAGGGACAGGGGGTAAATGAGCAGTTCTTC
d_gene: TRBD1
v_gene: TRBV5-1
j_gene: TRBJ2-1

CDR3aa: CASSEQGAYEQYF
CDR3nt: TGTGCCAGCAGTGAACAGGGGGCATACGAGCAGTACTTC
d_gene: TRBD1
v_gene: TRBV2
j_gene: TRBJ2-7

CDR3aa: CASRPIGASGRNEQFF
CDR3nt: TGTGCCAGCAGGCCCATCGGGGCTAGCGGGAGAAATGAGCAGTTCTTC
d_gene: TRBD2
v_gene: TRBV27
j_gene: TRBJ2-1

CDR3aa: CASSVGLSDEKLFF
CDR3nt: TGTGCCAGCAGCGTGGGGCTATCGGATGAAAAACTGTTTTTT
d_gene: .
v_gene: TRBV9
j_gene: TRBJ1-4

CDR3aa: CASSHSTAVSNTGELFF
CDR3nt: TGTGCCAGCAGCCACTCCACAGCGGTCTCCAACACCGGGGAGCTGTTTTTT
d_gene: .
v_gene: TRBV4-2
j_gene: TRBJ2-2